This entry concerns a single T cell receptor (beta chain). This clone has only one observation. Its antigen is unknown. No per-base quality is available; no much larger clone lies one base away. Trimming at the junction amounts to 6 bases on V and 3 bases on J, and the germline ends lie 15 bases apart. The CDR3 spans 14 residues, from the cysteine through the phenylalanine. Only the CDR3 region is kept as DNA, spanning 42 bases read in frame from base 1. The germline V gene yields SNHLY for CDR1 and FYNNEI for CDR2. This specimen belongs to a study of OX40 agonist ivuxolimab in advanced cancers. Regarding the study in general: The costimulatory receptor OX40 (CD134) was targeted by ivuxolimab, a fully human IgG2 agonistic monoclonal antibody. Intravenous ivuxolimab was administered to patients every 2 weeks at six dose levels: 0.01, 0.1, 0.3, 1.5, 3 and 10 mg/kg. Of the approximately 50 dose-escalation patients, hepatocellular carcinoma was present in about 20, melanoma in around 15, renal cell carcinoma in 9 and head and neck cancer in 9. In the dose-escalation cohort, 65% to 85% of patients were male, and the mean age was roughly 60 years with a range of roughly 20 to 79. Patients were allowed to have had prior anti-PD-1, anti-PD-L1 or anti-CTLA-4 therapy, and 30% to 50% of the dose-escalation patients had previously received checkpoint inhibitors. Partial responses occurred in three dose-escalation patients: two with cutaneous melanoma and one with hepatocellular carcinoma. The purpose of peripheral TCRbeta sequencing was to test whether ivuxolimab changed TCR sequence diversity and led to clonal T-cell expansion. The paper reports the monotherapy dose-escalation portion (N of about 52 patients) of the phase I ivuxolimab trial.

The study at large found these results: Low levels of normalized T-cell clonal expansion were also seen in some nonresponding patients. In partial responders in the 0.1-3.0 mg/kg groups, normalized peripheral clonal expansion was found to be among the lowest, especially among CD8+ T cells. At doses of 0.1 to 3.0 mg/kg, clonal expansion of both CD4+ and CD8+ T cells in blood was seen between baseline and week 6. On average, CD8+ T cells showed more expanded clones than CD4+ T cells after ivuxolimab. Antigen specificity was not determined for the clonally expanded peripheral T cells.

For sequencing of the TCRbeta CDR3 region, genomic DNA was extracted from the sorted cells. The immunoSEQ Assay was used for sequencing of TCRbeta CDR3 regions. The clones in this table, taken by TCRdb from immuneACCESS, are in-frame only. Not every clone is retained; where verified, under half of the shortfall comes from an unresolved V gene, and the cause of the rest is unknown. The sample table lists several thousand clones, around 81% of them with a count of one. The ten largest clones represent roughly 24% of the sample. The trial excluded patients who had a history of autoimmune disease or who were on systemic immunosuppression. Peripheral blood for TCR sequencing was drawn from every dose cohort at baseline, at cycle 4 day 1 and at cycle 7 day 1. Samples were obtained from an open-label, multicenter, first-in-human phase I dose-escalation trial of ivuxolimab. Adults with locally advanced or metastatic melanoma, renal cell carcinoma, hepatocellular carcinoma or head and neck squamous cell carcinoma were enrolled in the trial. Before TCR sequencing, CD4+ T cells and CD8+ T cells from peripheral blood were sorted into separate populations.

This receptor was identified in an adult with an advanced solid tumor such as melanoma, head and neck, liver or kidney cancer. The sequences come from CD4+ or CD8+ T cells sorted from blood, collected in a trial of the OX40 agonist ivuxolimab. The sequence links TRBV2 to TRBJ2-7; TRBD1 is a possible D gene, resting on 5 matching bases. The nucleotide sequence reads as follows: TGTGCCAGCAGGAAGGACATCGGAAACTACGAGCAGTACTTC. Its protein reads: CASRKDIGNYEQYF.